Listed below are T cell receptor beta chains from one sample, sequenced in a study of metastatic and nonmetastatic thyroid tumors. TCRdb redid the clone calls on the PCR reads using MiXCR. The sample consists of 12,000 or so clones, around 23% of them appearing once. Specimen: blood. The receptor set was obtained from a male donor with papillary thyroid cancer or a benign thyroid nodule (not recorded which). Some clones in this sample may be carry-over from other donors' samples. CDR3s include the opening cysteine and the closing phenylalanine or tryptophan. A D gene is named only where the DNA matches it firmly. The size field is filled for only some rows; it gives once, few, many or a size class.

clone_size	v_call	d_call	j_call	cdr3_nt	cdr3_aa
-	TRBV19	TRBD2	TRBJ2-1	TGTGCCAGTAGTATACTCGTAGCGGGAGGGCCGCATGAGCAGTTCTTC	CASSILVAGGPHEQFF
-	TRBV6-1	-	TRBJ2-1	TGTGCCAGCAGTGAAGGGGACTGGACCTACAATGAGCAGTTCTTC	CASSEGDWTYNEQFF
few	TRBV6-1	TRBD1	TRBJ2-1	TGTGCCAGCAGTCCAGGACAGGGGTGGTACAATGAGCAGTTCTTC	CASSPGQGWYNEQFF
-	TRBV13	TRBD2	TRBJ2-2	TGTGCCAGCAGCGATAAGGGACTAGCGAACACCGGGGAGCTGTTTTTT	CASSDKGLANTGELFF
-	TRBV6-2/TRBV6-3	TRBD2	TRBJ2-2	TGTGCCAGCAGTTTCCGGACTAGCGGGAGCGGCACCGGGGAGCTGTTTTTT	CASSFRTSGSGTGELFF
-	TRBV2	TRBD1	TRBJ2-5	TGTGCCAGCAGCGGGACAGGGGGCGGAGAGACCCAGTACTTC	CASSGTGGGETQYF